Listed below are T cell receptor beta chains from one sample, sequenced in a study of T cells after yellow fever vaccination. TCRdb re-derived calls from the 5' RACE reads in MiXCR, one entry per CDR3 protein. The table records some 220,000 distinct CDR3 sequences, less than 3.5% of them present only once. Sequencing used CD4+ T cells sorted from PBMCs, obtained 10 days after the yellow fever booster vaccination. These receptors originate from a man aged 18 to 29 who received the YFV17D yellow fever vaccine. The CDR3 runs from the conserved cysteine through the conserved F or W. The D gene is left open where the match is weak. Some rows mark clone size as missing; the rest say once, few, many or name a class of expanded clone.

TRBV6-5	TRBJ1-1	15	-	few	TGTGCCAGCAGGCTGCAGTACAGGGCTAACACTGAAGCTTTCTTT	CASRLQYRANTEAFF
TRBV20-1	TRBJ2-2	15	-	-	TGCAGTGCTAGGTCGGGGGCTTCGAACACCGGGGAGCTGTTTTTT	CSARSGASNTGELFF
TRBV20-1	TRBJ2-4	17	TRBD1	many	TGCAGTGCTAGAGATCCCTCTGGGACAGGGGCCAAAAACATTCAGTACTTC	CSARDPSGTGAKNIQYF
TRBV19	TRBJ2-3	14	-	few	TGTGCCAGTAGTTCAGGACAGATCACAGATACGCAGTATTTT	CASSSGQITDTQYF
TRBV10-3	TRBJ1-1	15	-	many	TGTGCCATCAGTCTCGGGGGTCGGGTCAACACTGAAGCTTTCTTT	CAISLGGRVNTEAFF
TRBV2	TRBJ1-2	13	-	few	TGTGCCAGCAGTGAATTCAGCTTCTATGGCTACACCTTC	CASSEFSFYGYTF
TRBV10-3	TRBJ2-1	11	-	few	TGTGCCATCAAGGTTTACAATGAGCAGTTCTTC	CAIKVYNEQFF
TRBV20-1	TRBJ1-1	14	TRBD1	many	TGCAGTGCTAACCAACAGGGGGGCAGGACTGAAGCTTTCTTT	CSANQQGGRTEAFF
TRBV7-9	TRBJ2-2	15	-	many	TGTGCCAGCAGCTTAATGGGAGAAAACACCGGGGAGCTGTTTTTT	CASSLMGENTGELFF
TRBV6-2/TRBV6-3	TRBJ1-5	17	-	few	TGTGCCAGCAGTTCCGGGTACGGGACTTTTAGCAATCAGCCCCAGCATTTT	CASSSGYGTFSNQPQHF
TRBV7-2	TRBJ1-5	13	-	few	TGTGCCAGCTGCTTGGGGCAGGATCAGCCCCAGCATTTT	CASCLGQDQPQHF
TRBV7-8	TRBJ1-5	15	-	many	TGTGCCAGCAGCTTAGAAGGAGATTTCTATCAGCCCCAGCATTTT	CASSLEGDFYQPQHF
TRBV7-2	TRBJ2-2	15	-	-	TGTGCCAGCAGCCCTACTTCGGGAAGCACCGGGGAGCTGTTTTTT	CASSPTSGSTGELFF
TRBV27	TRBJ2-6	17	-	few	TGTGCCAGCAGTTCCGCCCAATCTAGCTCTGGGGCCAACGTCCTGACTTTC	CASSSAQSSSGANVLTF
TRBV7-2	TRBJ1-5	13	-	many	TGTGCTGGGGGCCAGGGGATCAATCAGCCCCAGCATTTT	CAGGQGINQPQHF
TRBV5-1	TRBJ1-1	15	-	-	TGCGCCAGCAGCTTGGGTGGGCCGCAACCCACTGAAGCTTTCTTT	CASSLGGPQPTEAFF
TRBV9	TRBJ1-1	16	-	many	TGTGCCAGACCGTCGACGGCAGGGGTGGAGAACACTGAAGCTTTCTTT	CARPSTAGVENTEAFF
TRBV11-2	TRBJ2-3	13	TRBD2	many	TGTGCCAGCGGAAGCGGGGGAACAGATACGCAGTATTTT	CASGSGGTDTQYF
TRBV12-3/TRBV12-4	TRBJ2-2	13	-	few	TGTGCCAGCACCTTCAGCGGGACCGGGGAGCTGTTTTTT	CASTFSGTGELFF
TRBV4-2	TRBJ1-1	18	TRBD1	few	TGTGCCAGCAGCCGCTTCCCGGGACAGGGGGCTTTGAACACTGAAGCTTTCTTT	CASSRFPGQGALNTEAFF
TRBV7-2	TRBJ2-2	15	TRBD1	many	TGTGCCAGCAGCTTTACAGGGGGACTTACCGGGGAGCTGTTTTTT	CASSFTGGLTGELFF
TRBV4-2	TRBJ1-1	13	-	many	TGTGCCAGCAGCCGAAGACGGGGAACTGAAGCTTTCTTT	CASSRRRGTEAFF
TRBV3-1	TRBJ2-5	14	-	many	TGTGCCAGCAGCCTCGGGACACATCAAGAGACCCAGTACTTC	CASSLGTHQETQYF
TRBV7-3	TRBJ2-5	15	TRBD2	-	TGTGCCAGCAGCTTAACTAGCGGGGGGGTAGAGACCCAGTACTTC	CASSLTSGGVETQYF
TRBV20-1	TRBJ2-2	17	TRBD2	-	TGCAGTGCTAGGCGGGGGGGCGCCGGGGCGAACACCGGGGAGCTGTTTTTT	CSARRGGAGANTGELFF
TRBV20-1	TRBJ1-1	12	-	few	TGCAGTGCTAGAGGGAAGTGGACTGAAGCTTTCTTT	CSARGKWTEAFF